This entry features one TCR beta chain sequence. Antigen: not known. These data originate in a study of T cells in Graves' hyperthyroidism and ophthalmopathy. Whole-study findings and limits: Researchers found most expanded thyroid clonotypes above 0.001 in blood as well.

Diagnostic decisions used clinical symptoms, serum thyroxine and TRAb, thyroid ultrasound and orbital computed tomography. The authors obtained PBMCs from more than 9.5 ml of fresh peripheral blood. Germline V gene sequence: CDR1 SGHDN, CDR2 FVKESK. V lost 4 bases, J lost 1 base, and 11 bases lay in between. The CDR3 is 14 residues long. Using RNA transcripts as the source, TCR beta CDR3 regions were amplified. Researchers ran a first-round RT-PCR on the TCR CDR3 using the HTBI primer set. TCRdb re-derived calls from the multiplex PCR reads in MiXCR, one entry per CDR3 protein. This repertoire shows under 600,000 distinct CDR3 sequences, about a sixth found once; its top ten account for under 3.5%.

The sample taken for sequencing was blood. This receptor was identified in a woman between 40 and 55 years old with Graves' ophthalmopathy. The chain combines TRBV14 with TRBJ2-7, with D maybe TRBD1 (6 bases). The CDR3 sequence is CASSRTATSYEQYF. The CDR3 bases are TGTGCCAGCAGCCGGACAGCCACTTCCTACGAGCAGTACTTC.